The 16 T cell receptor beta chains reported below all come from one sample, sequenced in a study of blood T cell repertoires in COVID-19. Here immunoSEQ multiplex PCR was the method, and the copy in TCRdb shows in-frame clones only, minus some. This table has roughly 190,000 clones, 88% appearing once. The sequenced sample was peripheral blood. All receptors derive from a young man with acute or convalescent COVID-19.

This clone was detected a few times. The V and J genes are TRBV10-3 and TRBJ1-5, with D perhaps matching TRBD1 (6 bases). The CDR3 is made up of 14 amino acids. Trimming took off 4 bases at V and 4 bases at J, with 11 bases between the two ends. Germline CDR1 and CDR2: ENHRY and SYGVKD. The CDR3 loop is CAISGQEVNQPQHF. The CDR3 region has the DNA TGTGCCATCAGTGGACAGGAGGTGAATCAGCCCCAGCATTTT.

The chain couples TRBV27 to TRBJ1-1; possibly TRBD1 for D (5 bases). Trimming shortened V by 0 bases and J by 3 bases, and 11 bases separated the two germline ends. Germline CDR1 and CDR2: MNHEY and SMNVEV (reference sequence). This CDR3 is built from 15 residues. CDR3 region: CASSLSIKGDTEAFF. The CDR3, as DNA: TGTGCCAGCAGTTTATCGATAAAAGGGGACACTGAAGCTTTCTTT.

The chain joins TRBV5-1 to TRBJ2-7; tentative D call: TRBD1 (5 bases). Germline V gene lookup returns CDR1 SGHRS and CDR2 YFSETQ. The CDR3 length is 15 residues. Trimming removed 4 bases from V and 2 bases from J, with 16 bases in between. As DNA, the CDR3 is TGCGCCAGCAGCCGCTTTCAGGGCGGACCCTACGAGCAGTACTTC. It translates to CASSRFQGGPYEQYF. The variable domain in full, with the rest retrieved from reference TRBV5-1 and TRBJ2-7, is KAGVTQTPRYLIKTRGQQVTLSCSPISGHRSVSWYQQTPGQGLQFLFEYFSETQRNKGNFPGRFSGRQFSNSRSEMNVSTLELGDSALYLCASSRFQGGPYEQYFGPGTRLTVT.

The genes are TRBV11-2 and TRBJ2-7; D gene unclear. This CDR3 comprises 15 residues. Germline lookup yields CDR1 SGHAT and CDR2 FQNNGV. Trimming removed 0 bases from V and 3 bases from J, with 12 bases in between. CDR3 coding DNA: TGTGCCAGCAGCTTAGATTATAACAGCAACTACGAGCAGTACTTC. This translates into CASSLDYNSNYEQYF.

This clone has a single count. The J gene is TRBJ1-2, the V gene TRBV7-8, with D uncertain. The germline CDR1 and CDR2 sequences are SGHVS and FQNEAQ. The V gene lost 5 bases and the J gene lost 7 bases, with 11 bases spanning the gap. This CDR3 is built from 12 residues. The CDR3 loop is CASSPGEVGYTF. The CDR3 DNA reads TGTGCCAGCAGCCCTGGGGAGGTTGGCTACACCTTC. The variable domain in full, completed from reference TRBV7-8 and TRBJ1-2, reads GAGVSQSPRYKVAKRGQDVALRCDPISGHVSLFWYQQALGQGPEFLTYFQNEAQLDKSGLPSDRFFAERPEGSVSTLKIQRTQQEDSAVYLCASSPGEVGYTFGSGTRLTVV.

The V call is TRBV6-5, the J call TRBJ1-2; 8 bases are shared with TRBD1. The CDR3 runs to 15 residues. CDR1 and CDR2 (germline): MNHEY, SVGAGI. The ends lost 6 bases at V and 2 bases at J; junction bases unmatched: 8. Here the CDR3 reads CASRITTGENYGYTF. As DNA, the CDR3 is TGTGCCAGCAGAATAACGACAGGGGAGAACTATGGCTACACCTTC.

This clone occurred a few times. The chain uses TRBV5-5 and TRBJ1-5; the D gene is possibly TRBD1 (6 bases). The CDR3 has 16 amino acids. In germline, CDR1 is SGHKS, CDR2 YYEKEE (reference sequence). V lost 0 bases to trimming and J lost 1 base, with 11 bases between them. For the CDR3, the DNA is TGTGCCAGCAGCTTGGCCGGGGGGCTCAGCAATCAGCCCCAGCATTTT. Translation gives CASSLAGGLSNQPQHF.

This chain links TRBV10-3 with TRBJ2-2; 8 bases map to TRBD2. The V and J ends lost 2 bases and 4 bases, in that order; junction bases with no gene match: 3. Germline loops: CDR1 ENHRY, CDR2 SYGVKD. There are 15 residues in the CDR3. DNA of the CDR3: TGTGCCATCAGTGAGGCGGGGGGTGTCACCGGGGAGCTGTTTTTT. This encodes CAISEAGGVTGELFF.

The V and J genes are TRBV2 and TRBJ2-3; TRBD2 agrees at 7 bases. Germline CDR1 reads SNHLY; CDR2 reads FYNNEI. J lost 4 bases, V lost 7 bases, and 2 bases had no gene match. This CDR3 region has 12 residues. As DNA, the CDR3 is TGTGCCAGCACGGCGGGAGCAGATACGCAGTATTTT. Protein product: CASTAGADTQYF.

The J gene is TRBJ1-5, the V gene TRBV9; perhaps TRBD1 as D (6 bases). CDR3 length: 14 residues. V dropped 2 bases and J dropped 7 bases, with 13 bases sitting between them. Germline CDR1 and CDR2: SGDLS and YYNGEE. The CDR3 DNA reads TGTGCCAGCAGCGTCGGGGTCCAGGGGCAGCCCCAGCATTTT. Translated: CASSVGVQGQPQHF. Variable domain in full (rest from reference TRBV9 and TRBJ1-5): DSGVTQTPKHLITATGQRVTLRCSPRSGDLSVYWYQQSLDQGLQFLIQYYNGEERAKGNILERFSAQQFPDLHSELNLSSLELGDSALYFCASSVGVQGQPQHFGDGTRLSIL.

The rearrangement joins TRBV24-1 to TRBJ2-7; 13 bases are a match to TRBD2. Germline CDR1 reads KGHDR; CDR2 reads SFDVKD. The CDR3 runs 16 residues. J gave up 5 bases and V 9 bases, and 12 bases lay outside the gene matches. The CDR3, as DNA: TGTGCCACCCGGATTACTAGCGGGAGGGCAGTAAACGAGCAGTACTTC. Its translation is CATRITSGRAVNEQYF.

The V and J genes are TRBV15 and TRBJ1-2, with TRBD1 matching 7 bases. CDR3 length equals 13 residues. The V gene's germline CDR1 is LNHNV and CDR2 YYDKDF (reference sequence). The V gene end was trimmed by 6 bases and the J gene end by 6 bases; junction bases not matched to a gene: 7. The CDR3 protein is CATRGTARHGYTF. CDR3 bases: TGTGCCACCAGGGGGACAGCCCGTCATGGCTACACCTTC.

The chain combines TRBV28 with TRBJ1-2, with 7 positions matching TRBD1. The length of the CDR3 is 16 residues. The germline V gene has CDR1 MDHEN and CDR2 SYDVKM. The V gene end was trimmed by 2 bases and the J gene end by 8 bases; junction bases not matched to a gene: 14. CDR3 coding DNA: TGTGCCAGCAGTTTAAGGGCCCCCGGACAGGCAGTCGGCTACACCTTC. Its protein is CASSLRAPGQAVGYTF.

This clone was observed a single time. The genes are TRBV28 and TRBJ2-4; 8 nucleotides match TRBD1. In germline, CDR1 is MDHEN, CDR2 SYDVKM. The CDR3 length is 18 residues. The V segment lost 1 base and the J segment 10 bases; nucleotides outside the gene matches: 18. The CDR3 sequence is CASSLFRGRRPQMDIQYF. The CDR3 nucleotides are TGTGCCAGCAGTTTATTCAGGGGGCGACGCCCCCAAATGGATATTCAGTACTTC. Full variable domain (missing parts from reference TRBV28 and TRBJ2-4): DVKVTQSSRYLVKRTGEKVFLECVQDMDHENMFWYRQDPGLGLRLIYFSYDVKMKEKGDIPEGYSVSREKKERFSLILESASTNQTSMYLCASSLFRGRRPQMDIQYFGAGTRLSVL.

V is TRBV30 and J is TRBJ1-1; D gene uncertain. Trimming took off 0 bases at V and 4 bases at J, with 6 bases between the two ends. Germline CDR1 reads GTSNPN; CDR2 reads SVGIG (reference sequence). There are 12 residues in the CDR3. CDR3 nucleotide sequence: TGTGCCTGGAGTGTACGGAGCACTGAAGCTTTCTTT. Its translation is CAWSVRSTEAFF.

V and J are TRBV11-2 and TRBJ2-7; TRBD2 agrees at 13 bases. Trimming at V came to 2 bases and at J to 6 bases, leaving 4 bases not matched to a gene. The CDR3 length is 15 residues. Germline-derived CDR1 and CDR2 are SGHAT and FQNNGV. Here the CDR3 reads CASSLTSGGASEQYF. The CDR3, as DNA: TGTGCCAGCAGCTTAACTAGCGGGGGGGCCTCCGAGCAGTACTTC.